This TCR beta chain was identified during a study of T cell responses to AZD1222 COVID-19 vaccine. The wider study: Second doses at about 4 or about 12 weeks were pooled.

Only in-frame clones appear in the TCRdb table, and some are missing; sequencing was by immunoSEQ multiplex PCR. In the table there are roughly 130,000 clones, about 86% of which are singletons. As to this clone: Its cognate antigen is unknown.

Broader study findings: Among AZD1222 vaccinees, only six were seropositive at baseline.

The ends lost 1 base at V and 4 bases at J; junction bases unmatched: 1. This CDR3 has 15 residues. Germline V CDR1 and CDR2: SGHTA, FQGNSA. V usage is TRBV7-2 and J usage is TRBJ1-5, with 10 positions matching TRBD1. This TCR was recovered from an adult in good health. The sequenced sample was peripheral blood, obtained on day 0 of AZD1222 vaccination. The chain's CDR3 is CASSLVGQGNQPQHF. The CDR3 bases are TGTGCCAGCAGCTTAGTGGGACAGGGGAATCAGCCCCAGCATTTT. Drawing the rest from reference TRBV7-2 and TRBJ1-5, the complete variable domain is GAGVSQSPSNKVTEKGKDVELRCDPISGHTALYWYRQSLGQGLEFLIYFQGNSAPDKSGLPSDRFSAERTGGSVSTLTIQRTQQEDSAVYLCASSLVGQGNQPQHFGDGTRLSIL.